Presented here are 26 T cell receptor beta chains from one specimen sequenced in a study of lymphopenia after photon versus proton radiotherapy. Produced via immunoSEQ multiplex PCR; TCRdb's table is partial and in-frame only. This table holds tens of thousands of clones, 85% to 90% found once. This sample comprised peripheral blood, obtained from a patient treated with proton-based radiotherapy. Receptor source: a woman aged 55-75 years with cholangiocarcinoma. Some clones in this sample may be carry-over from other donors' samples.

The V gene is TRBV4-3, the J gene TRBJ1-4, with 10 bases that match TRBD1. The germline CDR1 and CDR2 sequences are LGHNA and YSLEER. J was trimmed by 5 bases and V by 4 bases; bases with no gene match: 10. The CDR3 loop spans 17 amino acids. This chain's CDR3 is CASSPRDRGKLNEKLFF. Here the CDR3 DNA reads TGCGCCAGCAGCCCCCGGGACAGGGGCAAACTAAATGAAAAACTGTTTTTT.

The V gene is TRBV29-1, the J gene TRBJ1-2, with D hard to call. Germline V lookup: CDR1 SQVTM, CDR2 ANQGSEA. CDR3 length: 12 amino acids. V was clipped by 5 bases and J by 4 bases, with 11 bases between them. CDR3 nucleotides: TGCAGCGTTCTGGACTCTTCCTATGGCTACACCTTC. This codes for CSVLDSSYGYTF.

The chain links TRBV25-1 to TRBJ2-7, with 7 nucleotides matching TRBD2. CDR1 is MGHDK, CDR2 SYGVNS, per germline. V shed 6 bases and J 2 bases; nucleotides not matched to a gene: 7. The CDR3 contains 14 residues. The CDR3 protein is CASRGGTPPYEQYF. The CDR3 DNA reads as TGTGCCAGCAGGGGGGGGACTCCTCCCTACGAGCAGTACTTC.

The chain carries TRBV19 and TRBJ1-5, with D perhaps TRBD1 (6 bases). Germline V CDR1 and CDR2: LNHDA, SQIVND (reference sequence). The V end lost 10 bases, the J end lost 1 base, and 14 bases lay between the germline ends. The CDR3 spans 14 residues. The CDR3 coding sequence is TGTGCCACCGCAGGGGTCCGAAGCAATCAGCCCCAGCATTTT. It encodes CATAGVRSNQPQHF.

The chain joins TRBV22-1 to TRBJ1-2. TRBV22-1 represents a pseudogene. The CDR3 is 16 amino acids. Here the CDR3 reads CPGRGYRSGKTYGYTF. CDR3 DNA sequence: TGTCCTGGGAGAGGTTACAGAAGCGGAAAGACCTATGGCTACACCTTC.

The V gene is TRBV5-6, the J gene TRBJ2-3; no clear D gene. Germline CDR1 reads SGHDT; CDR2 reads YYEEEE. Deletions cut 1 base from V and 2 bases from J, with 20 bases between. The CDR3 covers 18 residues. As DNA, the CDR3 is TGTGCCAGCAGCTTGAGTTTCTCGCTGGGCCTCTTCACAGATACGCAGTATTTT. The encoded protein is CASSLSFSLGLFTDTQYF.

This sequence joins TRBV30 and TRBJ1-1, with unresolved D. Germline V lookup: CDR1 GTSNPN, CDR2 SVGIG (reference sequence). Trimming shortened V by 4 bases and J by 5 bases, and 14 bases separated the two germline ends. The CDR3 spans 13 residues. The CDR3 nucleotides are TGTGCCTGGACCCGCAGGTCGTGGACTGAAGCTTTCTTT. Its protein is CAWTRRSWTEAFF.

The V call is TRBV14, the J call TRBJ1-4, with D unclear. The CDR3 spans 15 residues. Germline V lookup: CDR1 SGHDN, CDR2 FVKESK. Trimming took 4 bases from V and 0 from J, leaving 9 bases between them. The CDR3 bases are TGTGCCAGCAGCCCCTTGACAACAACTAATGAAAAACTGTTTTTT. Translating gives CASSPLTTTNEKLFF.

J is TRBJ1-5 and V is TRBV6-1, with TRBD1 as a possible D gene (5 bases). V was cut by 6 bases and J by 7 bases, with 16 bases left in between. The germline gives CDR1 MNHNS, CDR2 SASEGT. This CDR3 comprises 14 residues. CDR3 sequence (DNA): TGTGCCAGCAGCCCTGAGGGGAAGGGGCAGCCCCAGCATTTT. This gives the protein CASSPEGKGQPQHF.

This chain joins TRBV7-2 and TRBJ2-1, with 8 bases aligning to TRBD2. Germline values: CDR1 SGHTA, CDR2 FQGNSA. This CDR3 spans 14 amino acids. With V trimmed by 5 bases and J by 9 bases, 9 bases remained unmatched. The CDR3 DNA reads TGTGCCAGCAGCAGGGGGGGTAGCGGGATTGAGCAGTTCTTC. Its protein product is CASSRGGSGIEQFF.

Comments on this clone: In the same sample, other DNA sequences code for this CDR3. The V gene is TRBV7-2, the J gene TRBJ2-7, with a weak D call TRBD2 (5 bases). With 1 base removed from V and 4 bases from J, the gap between germline ends came to 8 bases. From germline, CDR1 is SGHTA and CDR2 FQGNSA. CDR3 size: 13 residues. The CDR3 is CASSLEAEYEQYF. The CDR3 region has the DNA TGTGCCAGCAGCTTAGAAGCGGAGTACGAGCAGTACTTC. The full variable domain, its missing parts supplied by reference TRBV7-2 and TRBJ2-7, is GAGVSQSPSNKVTEKGKDVELRCDPISGHTALYWYRQSLGQGLEFLIYFQGNSAPDKSGLPSDRFSAERTGGSVSTLTIQRTQQEDSAVYLCASSLEAEYEQYFGPGTRLTVT.

The chain recombines TRBV4-1 with TRBJ2-5; 14 nucleotides match TRBD2. Germline CDR1 is MGHRA and CDR2 is YSYEKL. With 3 bases clipped from V and 5 bases from J, the junction kept 17 bases outside the gene matches. This CDR3 region has 20 residues. The CDR3 region has the DNA TGCGCCAGCAGCCACCCAATAGCCCCGGGACTAGCGGGAGTTGGGGAGACCCAGTACTTC. This codes for CASSHPIAPGLAGVGETQYF.

The V gene is TRBV4-1, the J gene TRBJ2-1, with 8 bases fitting TRBD2. Per germline, CDR1 MGHRA and CDR2 YSYEKL. The junction had 9 bases not matched to a gene; V was cut back by 8 bases and J by 0 bases. The CDR3 is 16 amino acids. The CDR3: CASRFSGANSYNEQFF. The CDR3, as DNA: TGCGCCAGCCGGTTTAGCGGGGCGAACTCCTACAATGAGCAGTTCTTC.

This rearrangement joins TRBV27 to TRBJ2-3, with D perhaps matching TRBD1 (6 bases). The germline gives CDR1 MNHEY, CDR2 SMNVEV (reference sequence). The CDR3 spans 11 residues. V dropped 9 bases and J dropped 6 bases, with 10 bases sitting between them. The CDR3 loop reads CARGARDTQYF. CDR3 DNA sequence: TGTGCCAGGGGGGCCCGGGATACGCAGTATTTT.

This chain links TRBV7-9 with TRBJ2-3; 7 nucleotides align to TRBD2. The V gene end was trimmed by 1 base and the J gene end by 0 bases; junction bases not matched to a gene: 4. Germline assignment: CDR1 SEHNR and CDR2 FQNEAQ (reference sequence). The CDR3 is 16 residues long. The CDR3 loop is CASSLGASGSTDTQYF. CDR3 sequence (DNA): TGTGCCAGCAGCTTAGGGGCTAGCGGTAGCACAGATACGCAGTATTTT.

For this clone: Germline is not matched at one junction end, which may reflect a read error. J is TRBJ2-1 and V is TRBV7-7; TRBD2 agrees at 12 bases. This CDR3 region has 15 residues. Germline loops: CDR1 SSHAT, CDR2 FNYEAQ (reference sequence). CDR3 sequence reads: CASSLEPGLAGEQFF. The CDR3 DNA sequence: TGTGCTAGCAGCTTAGAGCCGGGACTAGCGGGTGAGCAGTTCTTC.

The chain employs TRBV7-8 and TRBJ1-1; 7 nucleotides line up with TRBD1. V lost 0 bases to trimming and J lost 4 bases; unmatched junction nucleotides: 2. The CDR3 is 14 residues long. Germline CDR1 and CDR2: SGHVS and FQNEAQ. CDR3 amino acids: CASSLAGTATEAFF. The CDR3 DNA reads TGTGCCAGCAGCTTAGCAGGGACAGCCACTGAAGCTTTCTTT.

The chain combines TRBV5-1 with TRBJ2-7, with 7 positions matching TRBD2. The CDR3 is 12 amino acids. V lost 6 bases to trimming and J lost 6 bases; unmatched junction nucleotides: 6. Looked up from germline, CDR1 is SGHRS and CDR2 is YFSETQ. The CDR3 region has the DNA TGCGCCAGCAATCGGGGGGAAGGCGAGCAGTACTTC. Its translation is CASNRGEGEQYF.

The J gene is TRBJ2-1, the V gene TRBV7-8; D is unclear. Germline loops: CDR1 SGHVS, CDR2 FQNEAQ. The CDR3 totals 16 residues. The V end lost 2 bases, the J end lost 0 bases, and 11 bases lay between the germline ends. The CDR3 protein is CASSLLGLSSYNEQFF. DNA of the CDR3: TGTGCCAGCAGCTTATTAGGTCTGAGCTCCTACAATGAGCAGTTCTTC. The full variable domain, with the rest looked up from reference TRBV7-8 and TRBJ2-1, is GAGVSQSPRYKVAKRGQDVALRCDPISGHVSLFWYQQALGQGPEFLTYFQNEAQLDKSGLPSDRFFAERPEGSVSTLKIQRTQQEDSAVYLCASSLLGLSSYNEQFFGPGTRLTVL.

V and J are TRBV9 and TRBJ1-1; D is ambiguous. The ends were cut back, 5 bases at V and 5 bases at J, with 10 bases in the middle. CDR1 and CDR2 from the germline V gene are SGDLS and YYNGEE. This CDR3 has 12 amino acids. The CDR3 DNA sequence: TGTGCCAGCAGTCCCGGGGAAACTGAAGCTTTCTTT. It codes for CASSPGETEAFF. Looking up the rest from reference TRBV9 and TRBJ1-1 gives the full variable domain: DSGVTQTPKHLITATGQRVTLRCSPRSGDLSVYWYQQSLDQGLQFLIQYYNGEERAKGNILERFSAQQFPDLHSELNLSSLELGDSALYFCASSPGETEAFFGQGTRLTVV.

V and J are TRBV7-6 and TRBJ2-7; tentative D call: TRBD1 (5 bases). Trimming took off 5 bases at V and 0 bases at J, with 11 bases between the two ends. The CDR3 spans 14 residues. The germline CDR1 and CDR2 sequences are SGHVS and FNYEAQ. The CDR3 sequence: CASSPQRGSYEQYF. CDR3 DNA sequence: TGTGCCAGCAGCCCCCAAAGGGGCTCCTACGAGCAGTACTTC.

The chain is built from TRBV29-1 and TRBJ2-7; D is ambiguous. V shed 0 bases and J shed 3 bases, with 9 bases lying between them. Germline V lookup: CDR1 SQVTM, CDR2 ANQGSEA. The CDR3 covers 13 residues. CDR3 sequence reads: CSVEENYNYEQYF. Written as DNA, the CDR3 is TGCAGCGTTGAAGAGAACTACAACTACGAGCAGTACTTC.

V usage is TRBV19 and J usage is TRBJ1-4, with D possibly being TRBD1 (6 bases). Trimming took 6 bases from V and 0 from J, leaving 14 bases between them. The germline V gene has CDR1 LNHDA and CDR2 SQIVND (reference sequence). The CDR3 is 16 amino acids. The CDR3 loop reads CASRPWTAPTNEKLFF. CDR3 nucleotide sequence: TGTGCCAGTAGACCGTGGACAGCACCAACTAATGAAAAACTGTTTTTT.

This rearrangement joins TRBV4-3 to TRBJ2-5, with D unclear. V was pared by 0 bases and J by 5 bases, with 4 bases between. The CDR3 loop spans 12 amino acids. Germline CDR1 is LGHNA and CDR2 is YSLEER. The DNA for the CDR3 is TGCGCCAGCAGCCAAGATCGGGAGACCCAGTACTTC. Translating it yields CASSQDRETQYF.

The chain is built from TRBV4-3 and TRBJ2-1, with D hard to call. The germline V gene has CDR1 LGHNA and CDR2 YSLEER. Trimming pared 0 bases from V and 5 bases from J, leaving 17 bases between. The CDR3 runs to 17 residues. The CDR3 DNA reads TGCGCCAGCAGCCAAGACTACAGCCCGGCTGCCAACAATGAGCAGTTCTTC. Its protein is CASSQDYSPAANNEQFF.

This chain links TRBV27 with TRBJ1-3; tentatively, D is TRBD1 (5 bases). Germline V CDR1 and CDR2: MNHEY, SMNVEV (reference sequence). The CDR3 is 14 residues long. Trimming shortened V by 6 bases and J by 4 bases, and 13 bases separated the two germline ends. CDR3 amino acids: CASRAGTGGNTIYF. DNA for the CDR3: TGTGCCAGCAGGGCAGGGACTGGCGGAAACACCATATATTTT.